This TCR beta chain was observed in a study of T-cell reconstitution after alpha-beta-depleted transplantation in children. General study points: Several hundred expanded graft clones reportedly gave rise to the alpha-beta T cells present about two months after transplant.

Trimming at V came to 0 bases and at J to 9 bases, leaving 9 bases not matched to a gene. Germline CDR1 SGHRS, CDR2 YFSETQ. This CDR3 has 15 amino acids. A few counts support this clonotype. The antigen is unknown. The TCRbeta library was prepared with unique molecular identifiers. TCRdb recomputed calls from the PCR reads with MiXCR, one row per CDR3 protein. The table has about 460,000 distinct CDR3 sequences, roughly a tenth seen once. The sequence came from a child younger than 10 with inherited bone marrow failure, due to receive a stem cell transplant. V and J are TRBV5-1 and TRBJ2-1; the match to TRBD2 covers 7 bases. Source: PBMCs, taken before TCRalphabeta/CD19-depleted stem cell transplant. For the CDR3, the DNA is TGCGCCAGCAGCTTGGAGGGAGGGACGGTGCTTGAGCAGTTCTTC. Protein product: CASSLEGGTVLEQFF.